Each of the 27 T cell receptor beta chains below was sequenced from the same sample in a study of somatic mutations in cytotoxic T cells in rheumatoid arthritis. Clones were sequenced by immunoSEQ multiplex PCR, and TCRdb holds only the in-frame ones, with some missing. The table includes about 20,000 clones, around four fifths detected once. The sequenced material came from CD8+ T cells sorted from blood. These receptor sequences come from an adult with rheumatoid arthritis.

The chain links TRBV4-1 to TRBJ1-4; possibly TRBD1 for D (6 bases). Germline V gene sequence: CDR1 MGHRA, CDR2 YSYEKL. Trimming took 2 bases from V and 4 from J, leaving 8 bases between them. The CDR3 runs to 14 residues. CDR3 DNA: TGCGCCAGCAGCCAAAGGGACAATAATGAAAAACTGTTTTTT. The encoded protein is CASSQRDNNEKLFF.

The gene calls are TRBV11-2 and TRBJ1-1, with no clear D. V lost 4 bases, J lost 6 bases, and 21 bases lay in between. Germline V gives CDR1 SGHAT, CDR2 FQNNGV. The CDR3 is 16 amino acids. CDR3 amino acids: CASSSPLTATPAEAFF. The CDR3 bases are TGTGCCAGCAGCTCGCCCCTCACAGCCACCCCCGCTGAAGCTTTCTTT. Combining the CDR3 with reference TRBV11-2 and TRBJ1-1 gives the whole variable domain EAGVAQSPRYKIIEKRQSVAFWCNPISGHATLYWYQQILGQGPKLLIQFQNNGVVDDSQLPKDRFSAERLKGVDSTLKIQPAKLEDSAVYLCASSSPLTATPAEAFFGQGTRLTVV.

The chain has TRBV25-1 and TRBJ2-5, with unresolved D. Trimming shortened V by 5 bases and J by 1 base, and 8 bases separated the two germline ends. This CDR3 spans 13 amino acids. From germline, CDR1 is MGHDK and CDR2 SYGVNS. Here the CDR3 reads CASSSATQETQYF. For the CDR3, the DNA is TGTGCCAGCAGTTCGGCGACCCAAGAGACCCAGTACTTC.

The V gene is TRBV5-4, the J gene TRBJ2-7; D may correspond to TRBD1 or TRBD2 (5 bases each). Trimming stripped 5 bases from V and 2 bases from J, with 17 bases between. Germline CDR1 and CDR2: SGHNT and YYREEE (reference sequence). This CDR3 region has 15 residues. The CDR3 DNA sequence: TGTGCCAGCAGTTATGGGACCGCGGAGACCTACGAGCAGTACTTC. It specifies CASSYGTAETYEQYF.

The CDR3 DNA reads TGTGCCAGCAGCCCCATCAGGACTAACTATGGCTACACCTTC. Translating it yields CASSPIRTNYGYTF. V is TRBV7-8 and J is TRBJ1-2; D is unclear. The CDR3 is 14 residues long. Germline V CDR1 and CDR2: SGHVS, FQNEAQ. Trimming shortened V by 5 bases and J by 0 bases, and 10 bases separated the two germline ends.

The CDR3 region is CASSLAGGNTGELFF. CDR3 DNA: TGCGCCAGCAGCTTAGCGGGAGGGAACACCGGGGAGCTGTTTTTT. This sequence joins TRBV4-1 and TRBJ2-2; 10 bases are a match to TRBD2. CDR1 and CDR2 from the germline V gene are MGHRA and YSYEKL. The CDR3 spans 15 residues. With V trimmed by 5 bases and J by 1 base, 1 base remained unmatched.

The chain joins TRBV9 to TRBJ1-3, with 7 bases matching TRBD1. The length of the CDR3 is 15 residues. Germline V gene data show CDR1 as SGDLS and CDR2 as YYNGEE. V dropped 3 bases and J dropped 2; count of bases not matched to a gene: 5. For the CDR3, the DNA is TGTGCCAGCAGCGCTACCGGGACAGCTGGAAACACCATATATTTT. The encoded protein is CASSATGTAGNTIYF.

This chain connects TRBV28 to TRBJ2-7; D is ambiguous. Germline CDR1 reads MDHEN; CDR2 reads SYDVKM. The V end was cut by 2 bases, the J end by 1 base, with 6 bases between. The CDR3 extends over 13 amino acids. CDR3 sequence reads: CASSLPLSYEQYF. CDR3 coding DNA: TGTGCCAGCAGTTTACCGTTGTCCTACGAGCAGTACTTC.

The V gene is TRBV7-9, the J gene TRBJ2-5, with D tentatively TRBD1 (6 bases). Germline CDR1 reads SEHNR; CDR2 reads FQNEAQ (reference sequence). The V end lost 5 bases, the J end lost 2 bases, and 9 bases lay between the germline ends. The CDR3 contains 13 residues. This chain's CDR3 is CASSPGQQETQYF. CDR3 DNA sequence: TGTGCCAGCAGCCCAGGACAGCAAGAGACCCAGTACTTC.

The chain combines TRBV2 with TRBJ2-5, with D possibly TRBD1 on 6 matching bases. The CDR3 loop spans 16 amino acids. Germline loops: CDR1 SNHLY, CDR2 FYNNEI. The V end was cut by 2 bases, the J end by 1 base, with 14 bases between. In nucleotides, the CDR3 is TGTGCCAGCAGTGAAAGGGTGGGGGCCCTCCAAGAGACCCAGTACTTC. The encoded protein is CASSERVGALQETQYF.

The chain links TRBV6-5 to TRBJ2-7, with 8 bases fitting TRBD2. V shed 6 bases and J 5 bases; nucleotides not matched to a gene: 12. The germline gives CDR1 MNHEY, CDR2 SVGAGI. The CDR3 contains 15 residues. The CDR3 DNA sequence: TGTGCCAGCAGCACCTTATCGGGGGGGCGGAACGAGCAGTACTTC. This encodes CASSTLSGGRNEQYF.

The chain combines TRBV30 with TRBJ1-2; D remains unclear. This CDR3 contains 14 residues. Germline V gene sequence: CDR1 GTSNPN, CDR2 SVGIG (reference sequence). The V end was cut by 0 bases, the J end by 8 bases, with 16 bases between. CDR3 DNA sequence: TGTGCCTGGAGTGTAAACGTGGTAATACAAGGCTACACCTTC. Amino acids: CAWSVNVVIQGYTF.

This chain uses TRBV19 with TRBJ1-4, with no clear D. V gave up 5 bases and J gave up 11 bases, with 30 bases separating them. The CDR3 extends over 18 amino acids. Germline-derived CDR1 and CDR2 are LNHDA and SQIVND (reference sequence). The CDR3 here is CASSPSSFFRRLLWKLFF. DNA of the CDR3: TGTGCCAGTAGTCCTTCCTCCTTCTTCAGACGGCTTTTGTGGAAACTGTTTTTT.

The V call is TRBV7-9, the J call TRBJ2-7; a possible D gene is TRBD1 (5 bases). This CDR3 is 14 amino acids long. V was cut by 5 bases and J by 2 bases, with 13 bases left in between. The germline V gene encodes CDR1 SEHNR and CDR2 FQNEAQ (reference sequence). The CDR3 bases are TGTGCCAGCAGCCCGTGGGGCGAGACCTACGAGCAGTACTTC. This codes for CASSPWGETYEQYF. Drawing the rest from reference TRBV7-9 and TRBJ2-7, the complete variable domain is DTGVSQNPRHKITKRGQNVTFRCDPISEHNRLYWYRQTLGQGPEFLTYFQNEAQLEKSRLLSDRFSAERPKGSFSTLEIQRTEQGDSAMYLCASSPWGETYEQYFGPGTRLTVT.

The chain joins TRBV27 to TRBJ1-2; tentative D call: TRBD1 (5 bases). Germline values: CDR1 MNHEY, CDR2 SMNVEV (reference sequence). Between the trimmed V and J ends, which lost 1 base and 5 bases, there was a span of 11 bases. CDR3 size: 14 residues. CDR3 sequence (DNA): TGTGCCAGCAGTTTATACAGGCGTGGGTATGGCTACACCTTC. Its protein product is CASSLYRRGYGYTF.

Note on this clone: Mismatch with germline at one junction end may stem from a read error. The chain employs TRBV5-5 and TRBJ1-1; 7 bases are a match to TRBD1. The germline V gene has CDR1 SGHKS and CDR2 YYEKEE (reference sequence). This CDR3 has 15 residues. The CDR3 protein is CARSLAWDSYTEAFF. As DNA, the CDR3 is TGTGCCAGAAGCTTGGCATGGGACAGCTACACTGAAGCTTTCTTT. Combining the CDR3 with reference TRBV5-5 and TRBJ1-1 gives the whole variable domain DAGVTQSPTHLIKTRGQQVTLRCSPISGHKSVSWYQQVLGQGPQFIFQYYEKEERGRGNFPDRFSARQFPNYSSELNVNALLLGDSALYLCARSLAWDSYTEAFFGQGTRLTVV.

This chain joins TRBV6-1 and TRBJ2-7; D is possibly TRBD1 or TRBD2 (5 bases each). The V and J ends lost 5 bases and 5 bases respectively, with 19 bases between them. The CDR3 extends over 15 amino acids. Germline-derived CDR1 and CDR2 are MNHNS and SASEGT. The CDR3 spells CASSPQGAPYDEQYF. CDR3 DNA sequence: TGTGCCAGCAGTCCCCAGGGAGCCCCCTATGACGAGCAGTACTTC.

The chain employs TRBV6-1 and TRBJ2-5; TRBD1 might be the D (5 bases). Trimming cost V 4 bases and J 9 bases, with 9 bases left between them. Germline loops: CDR1 MNHNS, CDR2 SASEGT. This CDR3 region has 11 residues. The CDR3 loop is CASSVYRPQYF. The CDR3 DNA is TGTGCCAGCAGTGTCTACAGGCCCCAGTACTTC.

This clone has only a few counts. The chain recombines TRBV29-1 with TRBJ2-2; possibly TRBD1 or TRBD2 for D (5 bases each). The CDR3 runs 13 residues. Trimming stripped 6 bases from V and 6 bases from J, with 14 bases between. Germline V gene sequence: CDR1 SQVTM, CDR2 ANQGSEA. CDR3 sequence reads: CSVDGASPGELFF. The CDR3 DNA reads TGCAGCGTCGACGGGGCGTCCCCCGGGGAGCTGTTTTTT.

This clone was observed a few times. The V gene is TRBV2, the J gene TRBJ2-2, with TRBD2 matching over 8 bases. This CDR3 has 14 residues. J gave up 9 bases and V 1 base, and 4 bases lay outside the gene matches. Germline CDR1 SNHLY, CDR2 FYNNEI. The CDR3 reads CASSEERGFRELFF. The CDR3 nucleotides are TGTGCCAGCAGTGAAGAGCGGGGGTTTAGGGAGCTGTTTTTT.

The gene calls are TRBV7-9 and TRBJ2-7; D is uncertain. The germline V gene has CDR1 SEHNR and CDR2 FQNEAQ (reference sequence). This CDR3 region has 14 residues. V dropped 1 base and J dropped 2 bases, with 9 bases sitting between them. The CDR3 DNA is TGTGCCAGCAGCTTAGTTCTCTCCACCTACGAGCAGTACTTC. Protein product: CASSLVLSTYEQYF. The whole variable domain, remainder taken from reference TRBV7-9 and TRBJ2-7, is DTGVSQNPRHKITKRGQNVTFRCDPISEHNRLYWYRQTLGQGPEFLTYFQNEAQLEKSRLLSDRFSAERPKGSFSTLEIQRTEQGDSAMYLCASSLVLSTYEQYFGPGTRLTVT.

V gene TRBV9 combines with J gene TRBJ2-3, with a weak D call TRBD2 (5 bases). The CDR3 length is 15 residues. V was trimmed by 1 base and J by 1 base, leaving 10 bases between them. The germline gives CDR1 SGDLS, CDR2 YYNGEE. Here the CDR3 reads CASSVSRGGTDTQYF. The CDR3 DNA is TGTGCCAGCAGCGTATCCCGGGGAGGCACAGATACGCAGTATTTT.

The count of this clone is one. The chain has TRBV10-2 and TRBJ2-1, with unresolved D. Germline assignment: CDR1 WSHSY and CDR2 SAAADI. Trimming left V 3 bases short and J 2 bases short, with 8 bases between. CDR3 length equals 14 residues. CDR3 sequence reads: CASSDTAPYNEQFF. The DNA for the CDR3 is TGCGCCAGCAGTGACACCGCCCCCTACAATGAGCAGTTCTTC.

The rearrangement uses TRBV7-9 and TRBJ2-1; no reliable D call. V lost 4 bases and J 4 bases, leaving 5 bases between the germline ends. The CDR3 totals 12 residues. Germline CDR1 reads SEHNR; CDR2 reads FQNEAQ (reference sequence). This CDR3 reads CASSYLYNEQFF. In DNA, the CDR3 is TGTGCCAGCAGCTATCTTTACAATGAGCAGTTCTTC. Full variable domain (missing parts from reference TRBV7-9 and TRBJ2-1): DTGVSQNPRHKITKRGQNVTFRCDPISEHNRLYWYRQTLGQGPEFLTYFQNEAQLEKSRLLSDRFSAERPKGSFSTLEIQRTEQGDSAMYLCASSYLYNEQFFGPGTRLTVL.

This chain joins TRBV25-1 and TRBJ2-6, with a weak D call TRBD1 (6 bases). Trimming took off 6 bases at V and 3 bases at J, with 6 bases between the two ends. The CDR3 sequence is 13 residues long. CDR1 is MGHDK and CDR2 is SYGVNS in the germline V gene. Written as DNA, the CDR3 is TGTGCCAGCAGCAGGGGTGGGGCCAACGTCCTGACTTTC. Residues: CASSRGGANVLTF.

The chain recombines TRBV5-1 with TRBJ2-7; TRBD2 might be the D (5 bases). Germline assignment: CDR1 SGHRS and CDR2 YFSETQ. The V and J ends lost 4 bases and 6 bases respectively, with 8 bases between them. The CDR3 extends over 11 amino acids. CDR3 region: CASSPGLEQYF. CDR3 in DNA: TGCGCCAGCAGCCCCGGACTCGAGCAGTACTTC.

J is TRBJ1-4 and V is TRBV13; weak D call: TRBD1 (5 bases). V lost 4 bases, J lost 7 bases, and 16 bases lay in between. CDR3 length equals 15 residues. CDR1 and CDR2 from the germline V gene are PRHDT and FYEKMQ (reference sequence). The CDR3 region has the DNA TGTGCCAGCAGCTCTACAGGTTCTGGGGCTGAAAAACTGTTTTTT. Protein: CASSSTGSGAEKLFF.